This entry concerns a single T cell receptor (beta chain). The data originate from a study of blood T cell repertoires in COVID-19. Across the study: There were acute and convalescent COVID-19 samples, and they came from the United States, Italy and Spain. T cells, B-cell-depleted T cells, or PBMCs supplied cDNA or gDNA.

Sequencing was performed with immunoSEQ multiplex PCR; in TCRdb, only in-frame clones are kept and a portion is missing. The table shows 55,000 to 75,000 clones, with 84% occurring only once. The CDR3 contains 13 residues. V was clipped by 7 bases and J by 2 bases, with 14 bases between them. Germline lookup yields CDR1 SQVTM and CDR2 ANQGSEA. The sample comprised peripheral blood. The sequence derives from a man older than 75 with COVID-19, enrolled during active disease. V usage is TRBV29-1 and J usage is TRBJ1-2; the D is unclear. DNA of the CDR3: TGCAGCGCCGGAAGGTGGGAGAACTATGGCTACACCTTC. Residues: CSAGRWENYGYTF.